This passage covers 26 T cell receptor beta chains from one sample sequenced in a study of blood T cells in healthy people across ages. A second PCR of 7 to 11 cycles used a sample-barcoded 5' primer and a J-beta primer mix. TCRdb analysed the 5' RACE reads with MiXCR anew, one entry per CDR3 protein. The table shows 600,000 to 800,000 distinct CDR3 sequences, with 21% occurring only once. What was sequenced was blood. The receptors were sampled from a man between 65 and 85 years old in good health.

The chain joins TRBV13 to TRBJ2-7; 8 bases map to TRBD1. Germline lookup yields CDR1 PRHDT and CDR2 FYEKMQ (reference sequence). The V segment lost 5 bases and the J segment 2 bases; nucleotides outside the gene matches: 5. CDR3 length: 14 residues. The CDR3 region is CASSPWDRPYEQYF. Here the CDR3 DNA reads TGTGCCAGCAGCCCCTGGGACAGGCCCTACGAGCAGTACTTC.

This chain joins TRBV5-1 and TRBJ2-1; 9 bases are a match to TRBD2. The better agreement between TRBJ2-5 and the DNA end casts doubt on the J call. Germline V lookup: CDR1 SGHRS, CDR2 YFSETQ. The CDR3 runs to 14 residues. The CDR3 DNA reads as TGCGCCAGCAGCTGGGGGACTAGCCCAGAGACCCAGTACTTC. Its translation is CASSWGTSPETQYF.

This clonotype has just a few counts. This chain links TRBV5-6 with TRBJ1-4; the D gene is possibly TRBD1 (6 bases). Germline CDR1 SGHDT, CDR2 YYEEEE. The CDR3 consists of 16 residues. The V end lost 0 bases, the J end lost 0 bases, and 9 bases lay between the germline ends. The DNA for the CDR3 is TGTGCCAGCAGCTTGGACCCAGGGGCAACTAATGAAAAACTGTTTTTT. Encoded protein: CASSLDPGATNEKLFF.

This clonotype showed up just a few times. The V and J genes are TRBV20-1 and TRBJ1-4, with 8 bases aligning to TRBD1. J gave up 8 bases and V 5 bases, and 10 bases lay outside the gene matches. Germline-derived CDR1 and CDR2 are DFQATT and SNEGSKA (reference sequence). This CDR3 region has 14 residues. The CDR3 sequence is CSALQTGAREKLFF. CDR3 bases: TGCAGTGCTCTTCAGACAGGGGCGAGGGAAAAACTGTTTTTT.

Concerning this clonotype: Germline is not matched at one junction end, which may reflect a read error. This CDR3 reads CAGSPKGSSYEQYF. The CDR3 DNA reads TGTGCCGGCTCACCAAAGGGAAGCTCCTACGAGCAGTACTTC. The J gene is TRBJ2-7, the V gene TRBV18, with unresolved D. The CDR3 is 14 amino acids. Germline lookup yields CDR1 KGHSH and CDR2 LQKENI.

This clonotype has just a few counts. J is TRBJ2-1 and V is TRBV20-1; 9 nucleotides align to TRBD2. The length of the CDR3 is 16 residues. The V and J ends lost 4 bases and 4 bases, in that order; junction bases with no gene match: 11. Germline lookup yields CDR1 DFQATT and CDR2 SNEGSKA (reference sequence). The CDR3 reads CSAKGGGAGTYNEQFF. The CDR3 DNA follows: TGCAGTGCTAAAGGCGGGGGGGCGGGGACTTACAATGAGCAGTTCTTC.

The gene calls are TRBV9 and TRBJ2-2; D remains unclear. Germline V gene sequence: CDR1 SGDLS, CDR2 YYNGEE. This CDR3 spans 13 amino acids. Trimming stripped 1 base from V and 4 bases from J, with 5 bases between. This CDR3 is CASSVLITGELFF. The CDR3 DNA reads as TGTGCCAGCAGCGTACTGATCACCGGGGAGCTGTTTTTT.

This chain's CDR3 is CASSQEQGNSQETQYF. In DNA, the CDR3 is TGCGCCAGCAGCCAAGAACAGGGGAATTCCCAAGAGACCCAGTACTTC. This sequence joins TRBV4-1 and TRBJ2-5; TRBD1 aligns across 7 bases. The CDR3 sequence is 16 residues long. Germline V gene lookup returns CDR1 MGHRA and CDR2 YSYEKL. After removal of 0 bases from V and 1 base from J, the junction contained 5 bases not matched to a gene.

Of note for this clonotype: At one end the junction does not follow the germline gene, possibly because of a read error. The V call is TRBV2, the J call TRBJ2-2; tentative D call: TRBD2 (5 bases). The length of the CDR3 is 11 residues. CDR1 and CDR2 from the germline V gene are SNHLY and FYNNEI. The CDR3 DNA reads TGTACCAGCATGAGGGTCGGGGAGCTGTTTTTT. Residues: CTSMRVGELFF.

Only a few counts were recorded for this clonotype. The gene calls are TRBV5-1 and TRBJ2-3; possibly TRBD1 for D (6 bases). The CDR3 length is 15 residues. Looked up from germline, CDR1 is SGHRS and CDR2 is YFSETQ. V lost 0 bases to trimming and J lost 1 base, with 9 bases between them. CDR3 nucleotides: TGCGCCAGCAGCTTGGGACAGGTTGGCACAGATACGCAGTATTTT. The encoded protein is CASSLGQVGTDTQYF. Using reference TRBV5-1 and TRBJ2-3 for the parts outside the CDR3, the full variable domain is KAGVTQTPRYLIKTRGQQVTLSCSPISGHRSVSWYQQTPGQGLQFLFEYFSETQRNKGNFPGRFSGRQFSNSRSEMNVSTLELGDSALYLCASSLGQVGTDTQYFGPGTRLTVL.

V and J are TRBV3-1 and TRBJ2-2; 9 bases are a match to TRBD1. Germline V gene sequence: CDR1 LGHDT, CDR2 YNNKEL (reference sequence). The CDR3 extends over 15 amino acids. Trimming removed 4 bases from V and 3 bases from J; junction bases left unmatched: 3. As DNA, the CDR3 is TGTGCCAGCAGCCCCTGGGACAGGGACACCGGGGAGCTGTTTTTT. Encoded protein: CASSPWDRDTGELFF.

This clonotype was picked up a small number of times. V and J are TRBV12-3 or TRBV12-4 and TRBJ2-5; 10 bases agree with TRBD1. The CDR3 runs to 14 residues. V dropped 3 bases and J dropped 11; count of bases not matched to a gene: 9. The CDR3 bases are TGTGCCAGCAGTTTTTCGGGACAGGGGAGGGAGCAGTACTTC. Protein: CASSFSGQGREQYF.

This clonotype showed up just once. V is TRBV6-2 or TRBV6-3 and J is TRBJ1-2; D gene unclear. This CDR3 spans 14 amino acids. Germline V gene lookup returns CDR1 MNHEY and CDR2 SVGEGT. V lost 5 bases and J lost 6, with 16 bases in between. CDR3 region: CASSTRGISDGYTF. CDR3 DNA: TGTGCCAGCAGTACTCGAGGGATTAGCGATGGCTACACCTTC.

This chain uses TRBV20-1 with TRBJ2-5, with a possible D match to TRBD1 (7 bases). Germline assignment: CDR1 DFQATT and CDR2 SNEGSKA (reference sequence). The V and J ends lost 5 bases and 4 bases respectively, with 8 bases between them. This CDR3 comprises 11 residues. The CDR3 DNA is TGCAGTGCTCAGGGGGGAGAGACCCAGTACTTC. Its translation is CSAQGGETQYF.

This clonotype occurred many times. The chain uses TRBV4-1 and TRBJ1-4, with no clear D. Germline V lookup: CDR1 MGHRA, CDR2 YSYEKL. The CDR3 is 13 amino acids. V was clipped by 4 bases and J by 6 bases, with 9 bases between them. The chain's CDR3 is CASSREVYEKLFF. DNA for the CDR3: TGCGCCAGCAGCCGAGAAGTCTATGAAAAACTGTTTTTT.

The chain joins TRBV12-3 or TRBV12-4 to TRBJ2-5; no reliable D call. The J call may be in error: the DNA end matches TRBJ2-7 better. The CDR3 has 13 amino acids. CDR3: CASSFRRSYEQYF. The CDR3 DNA follows: TGTGCCAGCAGTTTTCGTCGATCCTACGAGCAGTACTTC.

This clonotype was picked up many times. CDR3 DNA sequence: TGCAGTGCTAGAGTCCGGGAGGGGGCAGAAAAACTGTTTTTT. Its protein product is CSARVREGAEKLFF. This chain joins TRBV20-1 and TRBJ1-4; 7 bases line up with TRBD1. CDR1 is DFQATT and CDR2 is SNEGSKA in the germline V gene (reference sequence). The V segment lost 1 base and the J segment 8 bases; nucleotides outside the gene matches: 7. The CDR3 totals 14 residues.

This clonotype was recorded once. A read error may explain this, as a much larger clone is one base away. This chain joins TRBV6-2 or TRBV6-3 and TRBJ2-5; TRBD2 matches 13 bases. Germline CDR1 and CDR2: MNHEY and SVGEGT. The CDR3 contains 16 residues. CDR3 sequence (DNA): TGTGTCAGCAGTTTAGGACTAGCGGGAGTTGGAGAGACCCAGTACTTC. Protein sequence: CVSSLGLAGVGETQYF.

The genes are TRBV7-3 and TRBJ2-2; D perhaps matches TRBD2 (6 bases). The CDR3 is 16 amino acids. Trimming shortened V by 6 bases and J by 2 bases, and 16 bases separated the two germline ends. Looked up from germline, CDR1 is SGHTA and CDR2 is FQGTGA. CDR3 bases: TGTGCCAGCAGGGTTACCGGGACTGCTAACACCGGGGAGCTGTTTTTT. It codes for CASRVTGTANTGELFF.

This clonotype turned up a few times. The chain joins TRBV29-1 to TRBJ2-5, with TRBD1 as a possible D gene (5 bases). Germline-derived CDR1 and CDR2 are SQVTM and ANQGSEA. The CDR3 runs 12 residues. Deletions cut 3 bases from V and 5 bases from J, with 10 bases between. CDR3 DNA: TGCAGCGTTGAGGCAGGGTCGGAGACCCAGTACTTC. This codes for CSVEAGSETQYF.

For the CDR3, the DNA is TGTGCCAGCTCACCGATGACACGGGACGAGCAGTACTTC. Amino acids: CASSPMTRDEQYF. The chain uses TRBV18 and TRBJ2-7; D remains ambiguous. CDR1 is KGHSH, CDR2 LQKENI, per germline. The V end lost 3 bases, the J end lost 5 bases, and 11 bases lay between the germline ends. The CDR3 has 13 residues.

This clonotype came up a few times. The chain employs TRBV5-1 and TRBJ2-5; 9 nucleotides match TRBD2. Germline V CDR1 and CDR2: SGHRS, YFSETQ. There are 15 residues in the CDR3. After removal of 3 bases from V and 1 base from J, the junction contained 4 bases not matched to a gene. CDR3 loop: CASSSLAGVQETQYF. The DNA of the CDR3 is TGCGCCAGCAGCTCCTTAGCGGGAGTCCAAGAGACCCAGTACTTC.

The chain links TRBV4-1 to TRBJ2-7; perhaps TRBD1 as D (8 bases). Trimming took off 3 bases at V and 3 bases at J, with 15 bases between the two ends. Looked up from germline, CDR1 is MGHRA and CDR2 is YSYEKL. The CDR3 spans 15 residues. In DNA form, the CDR3 reads TGCGCCAGCAGCCAGAGCGGGACAGGAAACTACGAGCAGTACTTC. It encodes CASSQSGTGNYEQYF.

This clonotype was observed many times. The chain employs TRBV7-2 and TRBJ2-4; maybe TRBD1 (5 bases). The CDR3 extends over 15 amino acids. Trimming cost V 8 bases and J 0 bases, with 14 bases left between them. Germline V lookup: CDR1 SGHTA, CDR2 FQGNSA. The CDR3 DNA is TGTGCCAGCTCCGGAACAGGCTTAGCCAAAAACATTCAGTACTTC. It translates to CASSGTGLAKNIQYF.

In the case of this clonotype: Because it lacks the conserved phenylalanine or tryptophan at the end, this CDR3 is likely a read error. The chain employs TRBV7-9 and TRBJ2-3; tentatively, D is TRBD1 (6 bases). V was cut by 2 bases and J by 2 bases, with 8 bases left in between. The CDR3 is 14 amino acids. Germline V gene data show CDR1 as SEHNR and CDR2 as FQNEAQ (reference sequence). For the CDR3, the DNA is TGTGCCAGCAGCTTACAGGGGCACACAGATACGCAGTATCTT. Translated: CASSLQGHTDTQYL.

In this sample, this clonotype turned up a few times. CDR3 nucleotides: TGTGCCAGCAGTCGAAGGACAGGGACCTTACAAGAGACCCAGTACTTC. Amino acid sequence: CASSRRTGTLQETQYF. The gene calls are TRBV6-2 or TRBV6-3 and TRBJ2-5; 8 bases fit TRBD1. Germline V gives CDR1 MNHEY, CDR2 SVGEGT. The CDR3 spans 16 residues. The trim removed 5 bases at V and 2 bases at J, leaving 10 bases unmatched.